This T cell receptor beta chain was identified during a study of T cells in Graves' hyperthyroidism and ophthalmopathy. Exclusions: uncontrolled infection, other autoimmune disease, pregnancy, lactation. The diagnostic basis comprised clinical symptoms, serum thyroxine and TRAb, thyroid ultrasound and orbital computed tomography. PBMCs were collected from an approximately 9.3 ml volume of fresh peripheral blood. Germline CDR1 and CDR2: MDHEN and SYDVKM. This CDR3 region has 18 residues. The junction had 21 bases not matched to a gene; V was cut back by 5 bases and J by 6 bases. In this sample, this clonotype turned up many times. TCR beta CDR3 region amplification was performed from RNA transcripts. HTBI primers were the set used in a first-round RT-PCR of the TCR CDR3. Using its own MiXCR run on the multiplex PCR reads, TCRdb lists one record per CDR3 protein. The data hold about 610,000 distinct CDR3 sequences, with about 15% observed a single time.

The sequenced sample consisted of blood. The V call is TRBV28, the J call TRBJ1-1, with 7 bases that match TRBD1. The clonotype comes from a woman in her 40s with Graves' ophthalmopathy. As DNA, the CDR3 is TGTGCCAGCAGTGCCATACTAATCAGACAGGGCGGGAGATCTGAAGCTTTCTTT. Residues: CASSAILIRQGGRSEAFF.